The source of this T cell receptor (beta chain) is a study of T cell repertoires in aging, cancer and after chemotherapy. TRB rearrangements spanning V, D and J were amplified using mixed TRB-A/B primers. In TCRdb, the multiplex PCR reads were re-called with MiXCR into one record per CDR3 protein. The top ten clones hold around two thirds of a sample with under 750 distinct CDR3 sequences, 20% to 25% of them seen once. This CDR3 has 13 residues. V lost 5 bases to trimming and J lost 4 bases, with 8 bases between them. Germline V CDR1 and CDR2: MGHDK, SYGVNS. The template was genomic DNA from peripheral blood, not RNA.

The TCR was taken from a human donor with a blood cancer. Sequences were obtained from blood. The rearrangement uses TRBV25-1 and TRBJ1-4, with D unresolved. The CDR3 bases are TGTGCCAGCAGTCCCGGCAGTAATGAAAAACTGTTTTTT. It yields the protein CASSPGSNEKLFF.